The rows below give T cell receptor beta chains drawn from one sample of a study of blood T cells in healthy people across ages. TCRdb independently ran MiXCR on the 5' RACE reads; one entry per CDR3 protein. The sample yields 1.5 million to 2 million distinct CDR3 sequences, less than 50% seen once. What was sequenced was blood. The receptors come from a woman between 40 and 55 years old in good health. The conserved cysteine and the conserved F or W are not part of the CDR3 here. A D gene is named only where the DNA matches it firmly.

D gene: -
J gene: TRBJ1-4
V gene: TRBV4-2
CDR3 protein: ASRDLEKLF

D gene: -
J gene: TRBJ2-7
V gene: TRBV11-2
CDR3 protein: ASSHGGLPNEQY

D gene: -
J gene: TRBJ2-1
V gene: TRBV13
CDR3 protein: ASSPSAYNNGQF

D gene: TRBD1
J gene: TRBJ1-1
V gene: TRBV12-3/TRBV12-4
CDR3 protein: ASSFGQGVLDTEAF

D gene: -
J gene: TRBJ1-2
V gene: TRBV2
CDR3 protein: ASSESGRGYT

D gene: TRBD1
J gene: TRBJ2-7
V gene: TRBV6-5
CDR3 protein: ASSYSGQPSSYEQY

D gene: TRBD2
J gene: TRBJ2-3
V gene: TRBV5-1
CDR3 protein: ASSRIGGTPDTQY

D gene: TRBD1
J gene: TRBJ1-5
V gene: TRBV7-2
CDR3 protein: ASNRQGGQPQH

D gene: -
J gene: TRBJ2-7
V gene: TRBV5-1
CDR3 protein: ASSLSSSAYEQY

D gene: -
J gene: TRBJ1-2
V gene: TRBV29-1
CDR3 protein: SVEDGGGYGYT

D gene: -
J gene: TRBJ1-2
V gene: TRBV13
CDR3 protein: ASSLDITPNYGYT

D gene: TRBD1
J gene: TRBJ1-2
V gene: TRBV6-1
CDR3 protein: ASSELWTGYPSGAYGYT

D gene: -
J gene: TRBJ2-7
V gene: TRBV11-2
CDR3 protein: ASSLEGNDYEQY

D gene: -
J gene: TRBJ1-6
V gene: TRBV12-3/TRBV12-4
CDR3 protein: ASSPLFRANSPLH

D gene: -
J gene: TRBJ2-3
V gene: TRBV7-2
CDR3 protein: ASRKTGGQADTQY

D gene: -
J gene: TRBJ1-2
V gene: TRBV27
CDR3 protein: ASSNLGVGYT

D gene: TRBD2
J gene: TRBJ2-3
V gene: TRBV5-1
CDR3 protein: ASSLAPSGGLDTQY

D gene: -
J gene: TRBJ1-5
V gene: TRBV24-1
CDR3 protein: ATSDPTDGFRPQH

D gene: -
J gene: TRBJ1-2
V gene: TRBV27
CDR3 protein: ASRRASTLNYGYT

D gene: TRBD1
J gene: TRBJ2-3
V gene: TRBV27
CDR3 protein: ASSPRTGRHTADTQY

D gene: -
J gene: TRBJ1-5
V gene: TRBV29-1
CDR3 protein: SVEDGRGQPQH

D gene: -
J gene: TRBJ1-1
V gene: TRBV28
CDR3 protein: ASSLVSLHTEAF

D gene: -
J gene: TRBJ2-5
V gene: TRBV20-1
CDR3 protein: SAPRGGVGGETQY

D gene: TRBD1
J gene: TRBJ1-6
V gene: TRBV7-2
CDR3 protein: ASSPSGTGVSPLH

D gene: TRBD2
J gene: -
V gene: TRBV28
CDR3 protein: ASSMGLAGYQTQY

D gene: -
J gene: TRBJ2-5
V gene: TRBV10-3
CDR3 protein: AISGTRMQETQY

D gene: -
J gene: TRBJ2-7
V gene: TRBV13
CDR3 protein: ASAVGGGYEQY

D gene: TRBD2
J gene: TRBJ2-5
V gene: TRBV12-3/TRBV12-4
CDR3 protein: ASSFGLAGVSTETQY

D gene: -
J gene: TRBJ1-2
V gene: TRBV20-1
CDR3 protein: SARELTFYGYT

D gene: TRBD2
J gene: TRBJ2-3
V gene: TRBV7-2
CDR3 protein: ASSEGLAGGSEGTQY

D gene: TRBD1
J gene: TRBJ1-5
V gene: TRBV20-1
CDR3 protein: SARGKGGSVQPQH

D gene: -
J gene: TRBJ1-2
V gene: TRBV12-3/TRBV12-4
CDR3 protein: ASRPHASYGYT

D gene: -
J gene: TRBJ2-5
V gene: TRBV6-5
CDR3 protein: ASSSPGVDQETQY

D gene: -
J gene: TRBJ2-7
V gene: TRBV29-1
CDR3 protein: SVDFGHPYEQY

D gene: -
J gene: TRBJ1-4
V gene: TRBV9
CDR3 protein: ASSDSGTQKLF

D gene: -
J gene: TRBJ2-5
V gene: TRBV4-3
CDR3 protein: ASSQSPYQETQY

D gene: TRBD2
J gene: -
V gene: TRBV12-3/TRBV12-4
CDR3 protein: ASSLSVAGPSNEQF

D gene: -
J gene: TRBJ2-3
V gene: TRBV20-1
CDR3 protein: SVANAGTSTDTQY

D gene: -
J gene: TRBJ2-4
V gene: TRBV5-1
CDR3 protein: ASQDRDLAKNIQY

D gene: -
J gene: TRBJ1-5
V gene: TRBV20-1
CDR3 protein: SARAPSSPQH

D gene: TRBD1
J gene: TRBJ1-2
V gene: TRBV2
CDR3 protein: ASSEGQGAVYGYT

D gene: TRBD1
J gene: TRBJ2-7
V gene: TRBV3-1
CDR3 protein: ASSLTPGTGAYEQY

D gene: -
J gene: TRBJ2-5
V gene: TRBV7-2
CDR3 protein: ASSLFQDQETQY

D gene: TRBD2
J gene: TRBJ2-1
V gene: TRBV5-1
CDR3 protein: ASSLSSLADTYNEQF

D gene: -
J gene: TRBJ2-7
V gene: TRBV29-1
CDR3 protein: SVEYGYEQY

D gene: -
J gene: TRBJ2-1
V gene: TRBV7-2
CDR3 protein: ASSLGTGDGQF

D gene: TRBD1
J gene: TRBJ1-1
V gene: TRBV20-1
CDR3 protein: SAPNRGSTEAF

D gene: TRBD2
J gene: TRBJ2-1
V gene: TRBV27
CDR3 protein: ASSSPAGGAINEQF

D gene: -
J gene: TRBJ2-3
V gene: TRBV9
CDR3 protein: ASSVGRSRTDTQY

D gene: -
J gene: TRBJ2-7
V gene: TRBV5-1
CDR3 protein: ASSSQAAIGEQY

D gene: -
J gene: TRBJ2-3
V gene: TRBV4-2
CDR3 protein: ASSQDFGGASDTQY

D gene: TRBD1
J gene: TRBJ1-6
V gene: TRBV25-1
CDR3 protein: ASRVTGGLNSPLH